Included here is one T cell receptor beta chain sequence, with context. A junction end diverges from the germline sequence, so it may reflect a read error. CDR3 length equals 16 residues. Germline V gives CDR1 SEHNR, CDR2 FQNEAQ (reference sequence). The data stem from a study of Graves' ophthalmopathy and Graves' hyperthyroidism. Enrolled hyperthyroidism patients had a new diagnosis, a duration under 2 months, and an age of 18 to 65. The authors amplified TCR beta CDR3 regions from RNA transcripts. Second-round multiplex PCR came after first-round RT-PCR with HTBI primers. One entry per CDR3 protein results from TCRdb running MiXCR on the multiplex PCR reads. The data show over a million distinct CDR3 sequences, with less than 45% seen just once and approximately 12% held by the top ten.

The specimen sequenced was peripheral blood or thyroid tissue (not recorded which). This clonotype originated in an adult man with Graves' hyperthyroidism. This chain connects TRBV7-9 to TRBJ2-7, with 10 bases aligning to TRBD1. The CDR3, as DNA: TGCGCCAGCAGCCAAGTCGCCGGGACAGGGGTATCCGAGCAGTACTTC. It is translated as CASSQVAGTGVSEQYF. Complete variable domain (other parts from reference TRBV7-9 and TRBJ2-7): DTGVSQNPRHKITKRGQNVTFRCDPISEHNRLYWYRQTLGQGPEFLTYFQNEAQLEKSRLLSDRFSAERPKGSFSTLEIQRTEQGDSAMYLCASSQVAGTGVSEQYFGPGTRLTVT.